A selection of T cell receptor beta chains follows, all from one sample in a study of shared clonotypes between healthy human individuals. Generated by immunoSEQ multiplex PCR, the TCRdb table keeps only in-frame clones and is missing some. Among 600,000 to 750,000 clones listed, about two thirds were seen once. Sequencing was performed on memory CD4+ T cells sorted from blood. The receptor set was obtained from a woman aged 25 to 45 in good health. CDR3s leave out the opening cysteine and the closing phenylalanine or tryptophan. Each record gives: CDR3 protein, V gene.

CDR3 protein: ASSESGRARSKNIQY
V gene: TRBV6-1

CDR3 protein: ASSLWADSSYNEQF
V gene: TRBV7-8

CDR3 protein: ASVPREDSDTQY
V gene: TRBV7-9

CDR3 protein: ASSRTGSNQPQH
V gene: TRBV5-6

CDR3 protein: ASSREAGSYEQY
V gene: TRBV7-9

CDR3 protein: ASSMGSSGSEDEQF
V gene: TRBV5-4

CDR3 protein: ASSPRTGGGFAAKNIQY
V gene: TRBV18

CDR3 protein: ASSGGGPSNQPQH
V gene: TRBV6-1

CDR3 protein: ASSPGHSNQPQH
V gene: TRBV19

CDR3 protein: ASSRSRAISSYEQY
V gene: TRBV7-8

CDR3 protein: SVQQGGEQY
V gene: TRBV20-1

CDR3 protein: ASSLGSSQETQY
V gene: TRBV5-1

CDR3 protein: ASSRGTGGVQPQH
V gene: TRBV28